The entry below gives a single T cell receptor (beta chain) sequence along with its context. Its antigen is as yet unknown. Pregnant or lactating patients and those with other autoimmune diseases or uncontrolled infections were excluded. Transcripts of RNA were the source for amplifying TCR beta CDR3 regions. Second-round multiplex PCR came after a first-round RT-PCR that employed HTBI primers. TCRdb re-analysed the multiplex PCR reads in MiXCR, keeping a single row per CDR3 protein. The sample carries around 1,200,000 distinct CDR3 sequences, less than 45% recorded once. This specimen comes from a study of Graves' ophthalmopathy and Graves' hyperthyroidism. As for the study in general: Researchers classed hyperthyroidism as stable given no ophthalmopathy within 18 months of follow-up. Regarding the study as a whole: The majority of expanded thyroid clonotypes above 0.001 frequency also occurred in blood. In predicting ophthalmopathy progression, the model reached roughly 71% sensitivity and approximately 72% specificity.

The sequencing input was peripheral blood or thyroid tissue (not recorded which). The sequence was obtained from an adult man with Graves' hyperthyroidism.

CDR3 in DNA: TGTGCCAGCAGCTCAAACACGGTTCCGGGACAGCATAATTCACCCCTCCACTTT. Its protein product is CASSSNTVPGQHNSPLHF. The chain recombines TRBV7-1 with TRBJ1-6; 7 bases are shared with TRBD1. TRBV7-1 is designated an ORF whose function remains uncertain. The CDR3 contains 18 residues. Trimming cost V 2 bases and J 5 bases; bases outside gene matches: 12.